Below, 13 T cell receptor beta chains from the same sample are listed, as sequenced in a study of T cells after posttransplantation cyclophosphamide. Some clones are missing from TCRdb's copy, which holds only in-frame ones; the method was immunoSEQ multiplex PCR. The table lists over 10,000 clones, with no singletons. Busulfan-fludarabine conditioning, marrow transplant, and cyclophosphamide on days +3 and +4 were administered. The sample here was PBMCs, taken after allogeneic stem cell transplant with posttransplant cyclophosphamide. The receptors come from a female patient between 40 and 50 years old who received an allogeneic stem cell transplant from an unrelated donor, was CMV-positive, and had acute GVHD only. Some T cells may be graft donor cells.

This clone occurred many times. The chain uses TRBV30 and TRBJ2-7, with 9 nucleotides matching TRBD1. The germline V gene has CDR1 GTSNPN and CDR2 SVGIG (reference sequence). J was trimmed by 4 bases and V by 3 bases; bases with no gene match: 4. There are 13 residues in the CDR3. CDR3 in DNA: TGTGCCTGGAGAGGACAGGGGAGGTACGAGCAGTACTTC. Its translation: CAWRGQGRYEQYF.

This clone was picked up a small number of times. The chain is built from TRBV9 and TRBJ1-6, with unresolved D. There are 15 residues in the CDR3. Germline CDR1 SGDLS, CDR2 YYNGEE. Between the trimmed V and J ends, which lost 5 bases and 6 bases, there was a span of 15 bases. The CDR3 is CASRLTESPNSPLHF. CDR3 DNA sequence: TGTGCCAGCAGACTAACCGAATCCCCTAATTCACCCCTCCACTTT.

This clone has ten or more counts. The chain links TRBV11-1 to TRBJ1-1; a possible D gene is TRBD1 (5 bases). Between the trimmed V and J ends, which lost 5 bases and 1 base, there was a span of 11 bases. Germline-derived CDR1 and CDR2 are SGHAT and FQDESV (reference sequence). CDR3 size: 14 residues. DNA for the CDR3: TGTGCCAGCAGCCTCCCCGACAGGAACACTGAAGCTTTCTTT. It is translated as CASSLPDRNTEAFF.

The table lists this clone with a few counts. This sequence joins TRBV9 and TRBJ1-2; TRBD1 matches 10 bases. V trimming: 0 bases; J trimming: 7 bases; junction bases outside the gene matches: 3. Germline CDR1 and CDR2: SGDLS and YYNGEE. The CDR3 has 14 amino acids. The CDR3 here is CASSVGDRGLGYTF. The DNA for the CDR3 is TGTGCCAGCAGCGTAGGAGACAGGGGGCTTGGCTACACCTTC.

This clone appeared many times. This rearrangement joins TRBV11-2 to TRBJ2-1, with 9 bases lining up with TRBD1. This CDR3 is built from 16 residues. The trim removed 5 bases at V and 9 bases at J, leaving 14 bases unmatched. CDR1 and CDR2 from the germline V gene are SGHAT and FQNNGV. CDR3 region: CASSISSRQGVSEQFF. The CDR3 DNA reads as TGTGCCAGCAGCATAAGCAGCCGACAGGGGGTCAGTGAGCAGTTCTTC.

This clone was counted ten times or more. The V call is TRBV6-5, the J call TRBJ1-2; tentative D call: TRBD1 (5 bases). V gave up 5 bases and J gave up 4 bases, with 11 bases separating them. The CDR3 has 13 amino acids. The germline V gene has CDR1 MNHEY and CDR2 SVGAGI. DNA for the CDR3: TGTGCCAGCAGTCTTTGGGGCAGCTATGGCTACACCTTC. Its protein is CASSLWGSYGYTF.

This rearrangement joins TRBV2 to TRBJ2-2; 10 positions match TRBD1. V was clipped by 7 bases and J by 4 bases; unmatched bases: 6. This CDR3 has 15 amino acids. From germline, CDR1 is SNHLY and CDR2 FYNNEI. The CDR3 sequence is CASNLDRGGTGELFF. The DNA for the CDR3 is TGTGCCAGCAATCTGGACAGGGGGGGCACCGGGGAGCTGTTTTTT.

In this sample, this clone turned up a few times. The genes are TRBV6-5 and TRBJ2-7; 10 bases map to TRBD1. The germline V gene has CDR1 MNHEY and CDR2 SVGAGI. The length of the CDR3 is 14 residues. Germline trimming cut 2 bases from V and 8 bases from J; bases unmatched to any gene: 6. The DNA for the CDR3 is TGTGCCAGCAGTTACGGGGACAGGGGATATAAGCAGTACTTC. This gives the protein CASSYGDRGYKQYF.

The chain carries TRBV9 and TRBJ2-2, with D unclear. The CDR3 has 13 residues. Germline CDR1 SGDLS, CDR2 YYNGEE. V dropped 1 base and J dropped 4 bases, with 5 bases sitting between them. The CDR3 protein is CASSVFITGELFF. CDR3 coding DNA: TGTGCCAGCAGCGTATTTATCACCGGGGAGCTGTTTTTT.

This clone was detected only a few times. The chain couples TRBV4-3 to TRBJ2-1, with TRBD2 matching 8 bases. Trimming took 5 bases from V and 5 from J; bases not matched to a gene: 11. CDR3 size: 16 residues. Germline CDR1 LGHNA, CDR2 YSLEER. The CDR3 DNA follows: TGCGCCAGCAGCACCCGACCCGGGAGGGGGGACAATGAGCAGTTCTTC. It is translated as CASSTRPGRGDNEQFF.

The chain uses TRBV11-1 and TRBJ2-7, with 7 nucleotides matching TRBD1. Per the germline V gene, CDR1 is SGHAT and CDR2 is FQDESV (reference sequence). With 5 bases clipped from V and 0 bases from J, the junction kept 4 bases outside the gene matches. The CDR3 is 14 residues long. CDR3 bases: TGTGCCAGCAGCATATCAGGGGGCTCCTACGAGCAGTACTTC. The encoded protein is CASSISGGSYEQYF.

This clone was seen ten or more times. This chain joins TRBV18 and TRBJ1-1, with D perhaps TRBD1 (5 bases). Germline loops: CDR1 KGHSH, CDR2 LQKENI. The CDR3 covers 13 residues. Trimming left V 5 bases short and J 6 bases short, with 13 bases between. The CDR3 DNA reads TGTGCCAGCTCATTCGACAGATCCTCTGAAGCTTTCTTT. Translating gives CASSFDRSSEAFF.

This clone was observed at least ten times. The CDR3 here is CASSPLDRGDEKLFF. The CDR3 nucleotides are TGTGCCAGCAGTCCCCTGGACAGGGGGGATGAAAAACTGTTTTTT. This chain connects TRBV28 to TRBJ1-4, with 10 bases aligning to TRBD1. In germline, CDR1 is MDHEN, CDR2 SYDVKM. V lost 5 bases to trimming and J lost 6 bases; unmatched junction nucleotides: 6. This CDR3 contains 15 residues.